These T cell receptor beta chains were read from a single sample in a study of neurological immune-mediated disorders. TCRdb analysed the 5' RACE reads with MiXCR anew, one entry per CDR3 protein. Of 35,000 to 40,000 distinct CDR3 sequences listed, around a tenth are singletons. The sequencing input was CD4+ T cells from blood. The source of these receptors is a woman in her thirties with HTLV-1-associated myelopathy (HAM/TSP). Each CDR3 is given with its conserved first and last residue. The order of the fields is J gene, V gene, D gene, clone size, CDR3 DNA, CDR3 protein. A D gene is named only where the DNA matches it firmly. The size entry gives once, few or many counts, or a class when the clone is expanded.

j_gene: TRBJ2-6
v_gene: TRBV12-3/TRBV12-4
d_gene: .
abundance: many
CDR3nt: TGTGCCAGCAGCTTAGTGCCAGGGGCTGGGGCCAACGTCCTGACTTTC
CDR3aa: CASSLVPGAGANVLTF

j_gene: TRBJ2-3
v_gene: TRBV7-2
d_gene: .
abundance: many
CDR3nt: TGTGCCAGCAGCTTAGAATCCCGCCTCGGGTCGCAGTATTTT
CDR3aa: CASSLESRLGSQYF

j_gene: TRBJ2-3
v_gene: TRBV21-1
d_gene: .
abundance: many
CDR3nt: TGTGCCAGCACCACCGGGACACACACAGATACGCAGTATTTT
CDR3aa: CASTTGTHTDTQYF

j_gene: TRBJ2-3
v_gene: TRBV12-3/TRBV12-4
d_gene: .
abundance: many
CDR3nt: TGTGCCAGCAGAAAAGGGTTTACGCAGTATTTT
CDR3aa: CASRKGFTQYF

j_gene: TRBJ2-3
v_gene: TRBV29-1
d_gene: .
abundance: many
CDR3nt: TGCAGCGTTAGGGGGACCACAGATACGCAGTATTTT
CDR3aa: CSVRGTTDTQYF

j_gene: TRBJ1-1
v_gene: TRBV20-1
d_gene: .
abundance: many
CDR3nt: TGCAGTGCTCCAGCCCCCGGGGGCACTGAAGCTTTCTTT
CDR3aa: CSAPAPGGTEAFF

j_gene: TRBJ2-3
v_gene: TRBV5-1
d_gene: .
abundance: many
CDR3nt: TGCGCCAGCAGCTTGGAACAGTTCACAGATACGCAGTATTTT
CDR3aa: CASSLEQFTDTQYF

j_gene: TRBJ2-1
v_gene: TRBV20-1
d_gene: .
abundance: many
CDR3nt: TGCAGTGCTAGGGAGAATGAGCAGTTCTTC
CDR3aa: CSARENEQFF

j_gene: TRBJ2-2
v_gene: TRBV5-1
d_gene: .
abundance: many
CDR3nt: TGCGCCAGCAGCTTGGTCCGGGGGAACGTGCCCGGGGAGCTGTTTTTT
CDR3aa: CASSLVRGNVPGELFF

j_gene: TRBJ2-1
v_gene: TRBV5-1
d_gene: .
abundance: many
CDR3nt: TGCGCCAGCAGCTTGGGAGACCGGGACTACAATGAGCAGTTCTTC
CDR3aa: CASSLGDRDYNEQFF

j_gene: TRBJ1-2
v_gene: TRBV3-1
d_gene: .
abundance: many
CDR3nt: TGTGCCAGCAGCCAAGATGGCCGCAGGGAAAATGGCTACACCTTC
CDR3aa: CASSQDGRRENGYTF

j_gene: TRBJ1-1
v_gene: TRBV29-1
d_gene: .
abundance: medium-sized
CDR3nt: TGCAGCGTCCTGGACACCTCGGGGAACACTGAAGCTTTCTTT
CDR3aa: CSVLDTSGNTEAFF

j_gene: TRBJ1-1
v_gene: TRBV20-1
d_gene: .
abundance: many
CDR3nt: TGCAGTGCTAGTCGACACGCAACGAACACTGAAGCTTTCTTT
CDR3aa: CSASRHATNTEAFF

j_gene: TRBJ1-1
v_gene: TRBV29-1
d_gene: .
abundance: many
CDR3nt: TGCAGCGTTGGCGACAGCAAACACACTGAAGCTTTCTTT
CDR3aa: CSVGDSKHTEAFF

j_gene: TRBJ1-1
v_gene: TRBV10-3
d_gene: .
abundance: many
CDR3nt: TGTGCCATCAGGCTCACAGGGAGCACTGAAGCTTTCTTT
CDR3aa: CAIRLTGSTEAFF

j_gene: TRBJ1-1
v_gene: TRBV20-1
d_gene: .
abundance: many
CDR3nt: TGCAGTGCTACAGGGAACACTGAAGCTTTCTTT
CDR3aa: CSATGNTEAFF

j_gene: TRBJ2-7
v_gene: TRBV27
d_gene: .
abundance: many
CDR3nt: TGTGCCAGCAGCCTCGACAGAGGCTACGAGCAGTACTTC
CDR3aa: CASSLDRGYEQYF

j_gene: TRBJ1-5
v_gene: TRBV20-1
d_gene: .
abundance: many
CDR3nt: TGCAGTGCTAGAGATCTCCGGGGCCTTGATAGCAATCAGCCCCAGCATTTT
CDR3aa: CSARDLRGLDSNQPQHF